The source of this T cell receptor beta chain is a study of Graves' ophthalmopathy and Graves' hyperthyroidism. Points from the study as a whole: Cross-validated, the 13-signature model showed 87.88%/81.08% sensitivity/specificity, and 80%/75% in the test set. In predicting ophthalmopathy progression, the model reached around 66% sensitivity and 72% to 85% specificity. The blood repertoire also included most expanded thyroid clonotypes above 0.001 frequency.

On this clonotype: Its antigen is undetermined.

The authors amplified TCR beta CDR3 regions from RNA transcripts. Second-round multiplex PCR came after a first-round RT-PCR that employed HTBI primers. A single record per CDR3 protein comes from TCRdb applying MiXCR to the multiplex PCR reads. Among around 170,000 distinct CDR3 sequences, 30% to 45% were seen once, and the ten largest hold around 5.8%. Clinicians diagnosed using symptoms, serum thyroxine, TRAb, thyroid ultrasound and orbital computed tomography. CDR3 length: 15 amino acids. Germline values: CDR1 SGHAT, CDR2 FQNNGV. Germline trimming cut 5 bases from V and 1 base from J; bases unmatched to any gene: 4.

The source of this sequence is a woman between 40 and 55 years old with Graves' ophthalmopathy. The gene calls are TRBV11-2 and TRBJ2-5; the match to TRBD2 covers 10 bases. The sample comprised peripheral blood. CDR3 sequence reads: CASSRGTSAQETQYF. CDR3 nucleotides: TGTGCCAGCAGCCGAGGGACTAGCGCCCAAGAGACCCAGTACTTC. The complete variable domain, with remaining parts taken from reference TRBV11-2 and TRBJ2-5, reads EAGVAQSPRYKIIEKRQSVAFWCNPISGHATLYWYQQILGQGPKLLIQFQNNGVVDDSQLPKDRFSAERLKGVDSTLKIQPAKLEDSAVYLCASSRGTSAQETQYFGPGTRLLVL.